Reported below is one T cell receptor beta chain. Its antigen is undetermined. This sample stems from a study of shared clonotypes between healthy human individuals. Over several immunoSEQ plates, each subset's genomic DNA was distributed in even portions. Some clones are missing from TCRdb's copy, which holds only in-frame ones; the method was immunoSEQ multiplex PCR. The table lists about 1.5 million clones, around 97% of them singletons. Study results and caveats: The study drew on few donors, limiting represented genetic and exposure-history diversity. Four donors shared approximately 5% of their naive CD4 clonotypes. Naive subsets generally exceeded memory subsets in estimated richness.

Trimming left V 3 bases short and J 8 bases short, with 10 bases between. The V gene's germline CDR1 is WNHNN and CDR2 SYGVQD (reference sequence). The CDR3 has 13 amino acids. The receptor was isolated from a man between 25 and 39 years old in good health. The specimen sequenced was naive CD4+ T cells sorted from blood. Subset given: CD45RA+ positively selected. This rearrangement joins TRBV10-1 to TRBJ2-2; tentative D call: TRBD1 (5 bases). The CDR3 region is CASSDRVAGELFF. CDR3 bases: TGCGCCAGCAGTGACAGGGTCGCGGGGGAGCTGTTTTTT.